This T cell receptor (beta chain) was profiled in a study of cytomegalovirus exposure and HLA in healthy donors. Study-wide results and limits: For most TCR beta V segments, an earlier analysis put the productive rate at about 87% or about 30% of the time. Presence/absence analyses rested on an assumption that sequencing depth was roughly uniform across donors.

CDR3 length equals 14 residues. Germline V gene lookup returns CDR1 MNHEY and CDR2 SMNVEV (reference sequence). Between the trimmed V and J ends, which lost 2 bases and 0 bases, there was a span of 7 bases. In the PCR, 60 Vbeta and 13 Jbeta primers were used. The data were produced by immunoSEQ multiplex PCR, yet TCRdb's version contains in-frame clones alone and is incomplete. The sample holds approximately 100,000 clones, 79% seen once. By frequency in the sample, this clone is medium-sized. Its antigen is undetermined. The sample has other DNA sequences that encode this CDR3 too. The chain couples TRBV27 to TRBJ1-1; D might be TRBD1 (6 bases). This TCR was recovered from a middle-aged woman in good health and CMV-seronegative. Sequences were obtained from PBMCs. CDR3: CASSLRGMNTEAFF. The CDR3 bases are TGTGCCAGCAGTTTAAGGGGGATGAACACTGAAGCTTTCTTT.